A single sample gave rise to the 19 T cell receptor beta chains below, sequenced in a study of blood T cell repertoires in COVID-19. Data came from immunoSEQ multiplex PCR; TCRdb stores just in-frame clones and leaves some out. Among 150,000 to 200,000 clones listed, 82% were seen once. The sample consisted of PBMCs or T cells enriched from blood (not recorded which). The origin of the receptors is a man between 50 and 59 years old who had recovered from COVID-19.

This clone was seen just once. J is TRBJ1-1 and V is TRBV6-6; no firm D call. This CDR3 contains 12 residues. V was shortened by 6 bases and J by 2 bases, with 7 bases between the two germline ends. Germline lookup yields CDR1 MNHNY and CDR2 SVGAGI (reference sequence). The CDR3 nucleotides read TGTGCCAGCAGGGCCTTAAACACTGAAGCTTTCTTT. Amino acids: CASRALNTEAFF.

This clone has just a few counts. One junction end disagrees with the germline gene, perhaps due to a read error. The chain carries TRBV7-7 and TRBJ2-7, with TRBD2 matching 11 bases. The germline V gene encodes CDR1 SSHAT and CDR2 FNYEAQ (reference sequence). The CDR3 length is 15 residues. In DNA form, the CDR3 reads TGTGCTAGCAGCTTAACTAGCGGGAGTTCCTACGAGCAGTACTTC. Translation: CASSLTSGSSYEQYF.

This clone was seen once. This sequence joins TRBV6-6 and TRBJ2-7, with D perhaps TRBD2 (6 bases). Germline lookup yields CDR1 MNHNY and CDR2 SVGAGI (reference sequence). The CDR3 loop spans 16 amino acids. V was trimmed by 0 bases and J by 1 base, leaving 13 bases between them. The DNA of the CDR3 is TGTGCCAGCAGTTACTCGTTCGCGGGATCTTCCTACGAGCAGTACTTC. Its protein product is CASSYSFAGSSYEQYF.

This chain connects TRBV11-2 to TRBJ1-1; TRBD1 is a possible D gene (5 bases). Germline V gives CDR1 SGHAT, CDR2 FQNNGV. The length of the CDR3 is 13 residues. Trimming shortened V by 3 bases and J by 1 base, and 6 bases separated the two germline ends. The CDR3 region is CASSLTENTEAFF. CDR3 nucleotides: TGTGCCAGCAGCTTGACAGAGAACACTGAAGCTTTCTTT.

The rearrangement links TRBV4-1 to TRBJ1-5; the match to TRBD1 covers 12 bases. With V trimmed by 0 bases and J by 5 bases, 2 bases remained unmatched. This CDR3 is built from 16 residues. In germline, CDR1 is MGHRA, CDR2 YSYEKL. For the CDR3, the DNA is TGCGCCAGCAGCCAAGAGGGACAGGGGGCATATCAGCCCCAGCATTTT. Translating it yields CASSQEGQGAYQPQHF.

The V call is TRBV5-1, the J call TRBJ2-1, with 13 bases that match TRBD2. The CDR3 contains 15 residues. The germline V gene encodes CDR1 SGHRS and CDR2 YFSETQ. The junction had 6 bases not matched to a gene; V was cut back by 4 bases and J by 8 bases. The CDR3 loop reads CASSVTSGGADEQFF. The DNA of the CDR3 is TGCGCCAGCAGCGTCACTAGCGGGGGGGCGGATGAGCAGTTCTTC.

The rearrangement uses TRBV7-2 and TRBJ1-3; TRBD1 matches at 8 bases. Looked up from germline, CDR1 is SGHTA and CDR2 is FQGNSA. This CDR3 comprises 16 residues. The V and J ends lost 5 bases and 4 bases, in that order; junction bases with no gene match: 10. The CDR3 coding sequence is TGTGCCAGCAGCCCGCGGGACAGGAGGCTAGGAAACACCATATATTTT. Amino acids: CASSPRDRRLGNTIYF.

The chain is built from TRBV3-1 (or the pseudogene TRBV3-2) and TRBJ1-6; TRBD1 aligns across 8 bases. This CDR3 has 15 residues. The germline CDR1 and CDR2 sequences are LGHDT and YNNKEL (reference sequence). The junction had 9 bases not matched to a gene; V was cut back by 4 bases and J by 10 bases. CDR3 DNA: TGTGCCAGCAGCCCCGAGGACAGGGCGGGGTCACCCCTCCACTTT. It codes for CASSPEDRAGSPLHF.

The V gene is TRBV7-3, the J gene TRBJ2-2; the match to TRBD1 covers 10 bases. J gave up 6 bases and V 6 bases, and 7 bases lay outside the gene matches. Germline V gives CDR1 SGHTA, CDR2 FQGTGA. The CDR3 loop spans 15 amino acids. Written as DNA, the CDR3 is TGTGCCAGCAGGAATAGACAGGGGGCATCCGGGGAGCTGTTTTTT. This codes for CASRNRQGASGELFF.

This clone was counted only a few times. The chain recombines TRBV7-2 with TRBJ2-7; the D is unclear. V lost 1 base to trimming and J lost 1 base, with 8 bases between them. The CDR3 spans 14 residues. The germline V gene has CDR1 SGHTA and CDR2 FQGNSA. The CDR3 coding sequence is TGTGCCAGCAGCTTAGATGAGCCTTCCTACGAGCAGTACTTC. It is translated as CASSLDEPSYEQYF.

The count of this clone is one. This chain links TRBV5-1 with TRBJ2-1; D is possibly TRBD1 (6 bases). With 4 bases removed from V and 4 bases from J, the gap between germline ends came to 9 bases. This CDR3 has 13 residues. Per germline, CDR1 SGHRS and CDR2 YFSETQ. The CDR3 reads CASSLDRYNEQFF. The CDR3 DNA follows: TGCGCCAGCAGCCTCGACAGGTACAATGAGCAGTTCTTC. The entire variable domain, with the rest obtained from reference TRBV5-1 and TRBJ2-1, is as follows: KAGVTQTPRYLIKTRGQQVTLSCSPISGHRSVSWYQQTPGQGLQFLFEYFSETQRNKGNFPGRFSGRQFSNSRSEMNVSTLELGDSALYLCASSLDRYNEQFFGPGTRLTVL.

This chain connects TRBV10-1 to TRBJ1-5, with 8 bases lining up with TRBD1. Germline V lookup: CDR1 WNHNN, CDR2 SYGVQD (reference sequence). The CDR3 covers 20 residues. J gave up 1 base and V 3 bases, and 17 bases lay outside the gene matches. Here the CDR3 DNA reads TGCGCCAGCAGTGACCCTAGGGGGCGTCCCGACAGGGGAAGCAATCAGCCCCAGCATTTT. Its translation: CASSDPRGRPDRGSNQPQHF.

The chain is built from TRBV3-1 (or the pseudogene TRBV3-2) and TRBJ2-2; D is perhaps TRBD2 (6 bases). Between the trimmed V and J ends, which lost 4 bases and 6 bases, there was a span of 9 bases. The germline gives CDR1 LGHDT, CDR2 YNNKEL (reference sequence). The CDR3 contains 13 residues. For the CDR3, the DNA is TGTGCCAGCAGCCCTCGACTAGCCGGGGAGCTGTTTTTT. This translates into CASSPRLAGELFF.

This sequence joins TRBV21-1 and TRBJ2-1; the table's D call, TRBD2, has no DNA check behind it. TRBV21-1 is deemed a pseudogene. This CDR3 contains 11 residues. The CDR3 protein is CAPGLADEQFF. Here the CDR3 DNA reads TGTGCCCCGGGACTAGCAGATGAGCAGTTCTTC.

The chain links TRBV28 to TRBJ1-4; 9 nucleotides agree with TRBD1. Germline V gene data show CDR1 as MDHEN and CDR2 as SYDVKM. This CDR3 comprises 12 residues. V lost 6 bases, J lost 8 bases, and 1 base stayed unmatched. The CDR3 DNA sequence: TGTGCCAGCAGGACAGGGGGGGAAAAACTGTTTTTT. Residues: CASRTGGEKLFF. Based on the CDR3 plus reference TRBV28 and TRBJ1-4, the full variable domain is DVKVTQSSRYLVKRTGEKVFLECVQDMDHENMFWYRQDPGLGLRLIYFSYDVKMKEKGDIPEGYSVSREKKERFSLILESASTNQTSMYLCASRTGGEKLFFGSGTQLSVL.

The chain couples TRBV28 to TRBJ1-2; TRBD1 is a possible D gene (5 bases). The CDR3 sequence is 12 residues long. The germline V gene encodes CDR1 MDHEN and CDR2 SYDVKM. Trimming shortened V by 6 bases and J by 7 bases, and 12 bases separated the two germline ends. The CDR3 sequence: CASSRTTTGYTF. CDR3 DNA sequence: TGTGCCAGCAGCCGGACAACCACTGGCTACACCTTC.

The J gene is TRBJ1-5, the V gene TRBV9; TRBD1 aligns across 9 bases. Germline V gene lookup returns CDR1 SGDLS and CDR2 YYNGEE. The CDR3 is 13 residues long. The J segment lost 5 bases and the V segment lost 4 bases, leaving 1 base of the junction unmatched. This CDR3 is CASSRDRDQPQHF. CDR3 in DNA: TGTGCCAGCAGCAGGGACAGGGATCAGCCCCAGCATTTT.

This clone was seen a single time. This rearrangement joins TRBV12-3 or TRBV12-4 to TRBJ2-7, with D possibly being TRBD1 (6 bases). The V end lost 1 base, the J end lost 4 bases, and 8 bases lay between the germline ends. The CDR3 has 13 amino acids. The CDR3 DNA reads TGTGCCAGCAGTTTAGATGGACAGTACGAGCAGTACTTC. Translated, it gives CASSLDGQYEQYF.

J is TRBJ1-1 and V is TRBV28; tentative D call: TRBD1 (5 bases). Trimming shortened V by 3 bases and J by 3 bases, and 5 bases separated the two germline ends. This CDR3 has 12 amino acids. Germline lookup yields CDR1 MDHEN and CDR2 SYDVKM. This CDR3 reads CASSLTDTEAFF. The CDR3 DNA sequence: TGTGCCAGCAGTTTGACAGACACTGAAGCTTTCTTT.